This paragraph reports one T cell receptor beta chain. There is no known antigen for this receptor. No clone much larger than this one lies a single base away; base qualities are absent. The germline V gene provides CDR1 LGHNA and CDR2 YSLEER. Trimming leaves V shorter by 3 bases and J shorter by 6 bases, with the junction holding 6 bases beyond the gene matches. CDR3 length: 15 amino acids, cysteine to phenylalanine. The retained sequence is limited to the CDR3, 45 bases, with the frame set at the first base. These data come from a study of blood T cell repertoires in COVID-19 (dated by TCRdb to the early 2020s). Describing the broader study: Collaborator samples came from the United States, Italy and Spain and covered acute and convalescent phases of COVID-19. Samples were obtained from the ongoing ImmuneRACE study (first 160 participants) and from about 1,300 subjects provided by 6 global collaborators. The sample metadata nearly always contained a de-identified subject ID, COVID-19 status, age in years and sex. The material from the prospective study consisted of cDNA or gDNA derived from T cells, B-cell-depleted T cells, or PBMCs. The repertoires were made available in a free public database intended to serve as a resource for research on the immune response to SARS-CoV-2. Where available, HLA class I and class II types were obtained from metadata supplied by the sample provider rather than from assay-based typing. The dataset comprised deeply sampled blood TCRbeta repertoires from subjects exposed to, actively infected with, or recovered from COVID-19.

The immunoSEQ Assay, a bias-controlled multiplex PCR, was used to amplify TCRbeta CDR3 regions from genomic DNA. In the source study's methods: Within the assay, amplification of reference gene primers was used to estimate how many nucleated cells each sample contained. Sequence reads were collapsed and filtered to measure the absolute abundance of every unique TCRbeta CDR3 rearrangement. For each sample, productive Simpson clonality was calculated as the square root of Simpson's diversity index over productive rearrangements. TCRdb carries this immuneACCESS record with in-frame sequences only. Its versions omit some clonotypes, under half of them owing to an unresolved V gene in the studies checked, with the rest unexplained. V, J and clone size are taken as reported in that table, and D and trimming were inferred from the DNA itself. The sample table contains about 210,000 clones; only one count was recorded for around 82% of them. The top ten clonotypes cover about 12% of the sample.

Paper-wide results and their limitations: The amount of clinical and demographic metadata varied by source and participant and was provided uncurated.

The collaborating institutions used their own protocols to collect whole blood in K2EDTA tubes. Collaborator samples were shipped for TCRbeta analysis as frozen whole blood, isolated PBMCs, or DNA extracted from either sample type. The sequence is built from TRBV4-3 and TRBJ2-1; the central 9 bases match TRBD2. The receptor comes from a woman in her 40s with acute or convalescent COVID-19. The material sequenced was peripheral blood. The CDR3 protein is CASSQLGLALNEQFF. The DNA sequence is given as TGCGCCAGCAGCCAGTTGGGACTAGCTCTCAATGAGCAGTTCTTC.